A single T cell receptor beta chain is shown here with its context. The target antigen is unknown. This specimen comes from a study of T cell responses to AZD1222 COVID-19 vaccine. Sequencing was performed with immunoSEQ multiplex PCR; in TCRdb, only in-frame clones are kept and a portion is missing. The sample contains roughly 120,000 clones, roughly 90% of which appear only once. Germline CDR1 reads MNHEY; CDR2 reads SVGAGI. The CDR3 has 15 amino acids. The V segment lost 6 bases and the J segment 4 bases; nucleotides outside the gene matches: 9. Study-wide points: In a largely white British group with more females than males, clonal diversity was possibly underestimated. Samples come after the peak T cell response, not at day 14. The CD4 TCRs associated with vaccination extended across spike and predominated at 160-218 and 743-854. Reportedly, close to half of spike-specific TCRs are directed against unmutated variant regions.

Sequencing was performed on peripheral blood, taken on day 0 of AZD1222 vaccination. The source of this sequence is an adult in good health. The genes are TRBV6-5 and TRBJ1-2; TRBD1 matches 9 bases. CDR3 sequence: CASRETGGTLYGYTF. DNA for the CDR3: TGTGCCAGCAGGGAGACAGGGGGTACCCTCTATGGCTACACCTTC.